This T cell receptor (beta chain) came from a study of blood T cell repertoires in COVID-19. Study at large: Sites in the United States, Italy and Spain provided acute and convalescent COVID-19 samples.

Adults between roughly 18 and 95 years of age took part from about 24 US areas. Authors' data handling: The assay estimated nucleated cells by amplifying reference gene primers. Repertoires were generated with immunoSEQ multiplex PCR, while TCRdb's copy carries only in-frame clones and drops some. Clone size and the V and J calls come from that table; the DNA yielded D and trimming. The table lists fewer than 200,000 clones, about 83% of them singletons. Per the germline V gene, CDR1 is LNHDA and CDR2 is SQIVND (reference sequence). The CDR3 is 14 residues long. Trimming shortened V by 6 bases and J by 3 bases, and 14 bases separated the two germline ends.

The V gene is TRBV19, the J gene TRBJ2-5; D is perhaps TRBD2 (5 bases). This TCR was recovered from a woman in her fifties or sixties in a cohort exposed to, infected with or recovered from COVID-19 (not recorded which). The specimen sequenced was PBMCs or T cells enriched from blood (not recorded which). CDR3 protein: CASRNRAGEETQYF. CDR3 in DNA: TGTGCCAGTAGAAATAGGGCCGGGGAAGAGACCCAGTACTTC.